This T cell receptor (beta chain) stems from a study of cytomegalovirus exposure and HLA in healthy donors. The study's findings and limits: Several top significant clusters appeared, in a later analysis, to be linked to common viral pathogens. With later analysis, a missense DCLRE1C variant became linked to TCR beta V- and J-gene trimming. Under in vitro conditions, a few CMV-associated chains were confirmed as specific for CMV antigens.

The PCR had 60 Vbeta and 13 Jbeta primers. Assay used: immunoSEQ multiplex PCR; TCRdb lists only in-frame clones, some missing. The data show roughly 100,000 clones, around 75% seen once. The germline V and J ends were trimmed by 0 bases and 1 base, with 4 bases remaining between them. From germline, CDR1 is SGDLS and CDR2 YYNGEE. The CDR3 consists of 13 residues. This clone has only one observation. The antigen is not known. This TCR came from a man aged 25 to 40 in good health and CMV-seronegative. V and J are TRBV9 and TRBJ2-5; D remains unclear. Input material: PBMCs. The CDR3 coding sequence is TGTGCCAGCAGCGTAGGGCTCCAAGAGACCCAGTACTTC. Protein sequence: CASSVGLQETQYF. Based on the CDR3 plus reference TRBV9 and TRBJ2-5, the full variable domain is DSGVTQTPKHLITATGQRVTLRCSPRSGDLSVYWYQQSLDQGLQFLIQYYNGEERAKGNILERFSAQQFPDLHSELNLSSLELGDSALYFCASSVGLQETQYFGPGTRLLVL.